Each of the 13 T cell receptor beta chains below was sequenced from the same sample in a study of T cell responses to AZD1222 COVID-19 vaccine. The assay was immunoSEQ multiplex PCR, and TCRdb's table has in-frame clones only and misses some. The sample has 100,000 to 150,000 clones, about 90% seen once. The specimen comprised peripheral blood, sampled on day 0 of AZD1222 vaccination. These receptors were collected from an adult in good health.

This clone was detected a few times. The chain joins TRBV28 to TRBJ2-5, with D uncertain. Trimming took 6 bases from V and 2 from J, leaving 16 bases between them. This CDR3 has 15 amino acids. From germline, CDR1 is MDHEN and CDR2 SYDVKM. CDR3 in amino acids: CASRLTLDRQETQYF. The CDR3 DNA is TGTGCCAGCAGACTCACCTTGGACCGGCAAGAGACCCAGTACTTC.

CDR3 in amino acids: CASSSPWTDSNQPQHF. In DNA form, the CDR3 reads TGTGCCAGCAGCAGCCCGTGGACAGATAGCAATCAGCCCCAGCATTTT. The chain is built from TRBV21-1 and TRBJ1-5; TRBD1, as called in the table, went unchecked against the DNA. TRBV21-1 is noted as a pseudogene. This CDR3 contains 16 residues.

The CDR3 here is CASSQLDGQPQHF. The CDR3 DNA reads as TGCGCCAGCAGCCAACTGGATGGTCAGCCCCAGCATTTT. The chain joins TRBV4-3 to TRBJ1-5; D is ambiguous. The CDR3 is 13 amino acids. The ends were cut back, 2 bases at V and 6 bases at J, with 8 bases in the middle. Germline CDR1 reads LGHNA; CDR2 reads YSLEER.

J is TRBJ1-1 and V is TRBV5-1, with D unclear. The CDR3 sequence is 16 residues long. With 0 bases removed from V and 2 bases from J, the gap between germline ends came to 14 bases. The germline gives CDR1 SGHRS, CDR2 YFSETQ. The CDR3 DNA reads TGCGCCAGCAGCTTGGTCTCGCACAACTCCAACACTGAAGCTTTCTTT. Translated: CASSLVSHNSNTEAFF.

V usage is TRBV7-9 and J usage is TRBJ1-2, with unresolved D. CDR1 SEHNR and CDR2 FQNEAQ come from the germline V gene (reference sequence). Trimming cost V 1 base and J 5 bases, with 11 bases left between them. This CDR3 is built from 14 residues. Here the CDR3 DNA reads TGTGCCAGCAGCTTAGGAGGGTTGGGATATGGCTACACCTTC. This codes for CASSLGGLGYGYTF. Looking up the rest from reference TRBV7-9 and TRBJ1-2 gives the full variable domain: DTGVSQNPRHKITKRGQNVTFRCDPISEHNRLYWYRQTLGQGPEFLTYFQNEAQLEKSRLLSDRFSAERPKGSFSTLEIQRTEQGDSAMYLCASSLGGLGYGYTFGSGTRLTVV.

The rearrangement uses TRBV18 and TRBJ1-4; D ambiguous. Trimming took off 3 bases at V and 5 bases at J, with 13 bases between the two ends. Germline assignment: CDR1 KGHSH and CDR2 LQKENI. The CDR3 consists of 15 residues. DNA of the CDR3: TGTGCCAGCTCACCCGTTGAGGACTTAAATGAAAAACTGTTTTTT. Amino acid sequence: CASSPVEDLNEKLFF.

Worth noting for this clone: The junction shows a germline mismatch at one end, possibly a read error. The sample contains more than one DNA sequence encoding this CDR3. The chain combines TRBV27 with TRBJ1-5; 12 nucleotides line up with TRBD1. From germline, CDR1 is MNHEY and CDR2 SMNVEV (reference sequence). This CDR3 comprises 15 residues. The CDR3 is CASSLGTGGNQPQHF. CDR3 coding DNA: TGTGCCAGCAGTTTAGGGACAGGGGGCAACCAGCCCCAGCATTTT.

The CDR3 nucleotides read TGTGCCAGCAGAATCGGGGGGGACCAAGAGACCCAGTACTTC. This sequence encodes CASRIGGDQETQYF. The genes are TRBV28 and TRBJ2-5; TRBD2 matches 8 bases. The germline gives CDR1 MDHEN, CDR2 SYDVKM. The CDR3 consists of 14 residues. V was clipped by 6 bases and J by 0 bases; unmatched bases: 3.

The chain carries TRBV3-1 (or the pseudogene TRBV3-2) and TRBJ1-1, with D unclear. CDR3 size: 15 residues. V was clipped by 2 bases and J by 4 bases, with 14 bases between them. Germline V gives CDR1 LGHDT, CDR2 YNNKEL (reference sequence). The CDR3 reads CASSQMIIGSTEAFF. CDR3 in DNA: TGTGCCAGCAGCCAAATGATAATAGGGAGCACTGAAGCTTTCTTT.

This chain connects TRBV28 to TRBJ2-7, with D maybe TRBD1 (6 bases). The CDR3 has 13 residues. V was cut by 4 bases and J by 5 bases, with 12 bases left in between. Germline assignment: CDR1 MDHEN and CDR2 SYDVKM. The CDR3 sequence: CASSSGVENEQYF. The CDR3 DNA reads as TGTGCCAGCAGTTCAGGGGTTGAGAACGAGCAGTACTTC.

The chain employs TRBV18 and TRBJ1-3; the D is unclear. With 3 bases removed from V and 1 base from J, the gap between germline ends came to 10 bases. Germline values: CDR1 KGHSH, CDR2 LQKENI. The CDR3 sequence is 15 residues long. The CDR3 sequence is CASSPGLASGNTIYF. For the CDR3, the DNA is TGTGCCAGCTCACCGGGTCTAGCTTCTGGAAACACCATATATTTT.

As concerns this clone: This specimen includes other DNA sequences encoding the same CDR3. For the CDR3, the DNA is TGCGCCAGCAGCAGTGGACAAAAATATGGCTACACCTTC. Protein product: CASSSGQKYGYTF. The J gene is TRBJ1-2, the V gene TRBV5-1; perhaps TRBD1 as D (5 bases). The germline V gene has CDR1 SGHRS and CDR2 YFSETQ. This CDR3 is built from 13 residues. V was clipped by 4 bases and J by 5 bases, with 12 bases between them.

The J gene is TRBJ1-2, the V gene TRBV30, with D unresolved. Germline V gene lookup returns CDR1 GTSNPN and CDR2 SVGIG (reference sequence). CDR3 length equals 15 residues. The germline V and J ends were trimmed by 3 bases and 8 bases, with 22 bases remaining between them. The CDR3 loop reads CAWSPWSRASDGYTF. The CDR3 coding sequence is TGTGCCTGGAGCCCCTGGTCTAGGGCATCGGACGGCTACACCTTC.